A single T cell receptor (beta chain) is shown here with its context. Its antigen is as yet unknown. Amplified regions were TCR beta CDR3 sequences from RNA transcripts. HTBI primers drove first-round RT-PCR of the TCR CDR3. TCRdb passed the multiplex PCR reads through MiXCR, listing each CDR3 protein once. The sample shows 250,000 to 300,000 distinct CDR3 sequences, approximately 18% of them seen only once. The data were obtained in a study of T cells in Graves' hyperthyroidism and ophthalmopathy. Diagnoses were made from clinical symptoms, serum measures (thyroxine and TRAb), thyroid ultrasound and orbital computed tomography. Study results and limitations: Separating ophthalmopathy from stable hyperthyroidism was achieved by a 13 V-J model.

Germline V gene sequence: CDR1 ENHRY, CDR2 SYGVKD. The CDR3 totals 12 residues. V was pared by 7 bases and J by 11 bases, with 15 bases between. The material sequenced was blood. The clonotype comes from a man aged 50-59 years with Graves' ophthalmopathy. V usage is TRBV10-3 and J usage is TRBJ2-1, with D maybe TRBD2 (5 bases). The CDR3 spells CAINSGGQQQFF. Written as DNA, the CDR3 is TGTGCCATCAATAGTGGAGGCCAACAGCAGTTCTTC.